The clone carrying this TCR beta chain was picked up a small number of times. Memory CD4+ cells were defined as CD4+CD45RO+CD25-. The length of the CDR3 is 14 residues. The V gene end was trimmed by 3 bases and the J gene end by 1 base; junction bases not matched to a gene: 5. The germline gives CDR1 DFQATT, CDR2 SNEGSKA (reference sequence). TCRdb processed the 5' RACE reads anew with MiXCR; each CDR3 protein has one entry. The sample lists under 45,000 distinct CDR3 sequences, approximately 30% occurring once. The receptor comes from a female donor with breast cancer. Specimen: tumor-infiltrating memory CD4+ T cells sorted from the breast tumor. Subset denoted: memory CD4+ T cells, CD4+CD45RO+CD25-. This rearrangement joins TRBV20-1 to TRBJ2-5; 7 bases align to TRBD1. CDR3 loop: CSASKGAGQETQYF. The CDR3 DNA reads TGCAGTGCTAGCAAGGGGGCCGGCCAAGAGACCCAGTACTTC.